These 21 T cell receptor beta chains share one sample of origin, sequenced in a study of blood T cell repertoires in COVID-19. Clones were sequenced by immunoSEQ multiplex PCR, and TCRdb holds only the in-frame ones, with some missing. The table lists a few hundred thousand clones, about 86% of them singletons. The sample was peripheral blood. Receptor source: a man aged 80 or over with acute or convalescent COVID-19.

Note on this clone: At the DNA level, this CDR3 is encoded by other sequences in the same sample as well. V gene TRBV18 combines with J gene TRBJ2-1; D may be TRBD2 (5 bases). V was cut by 6 bases and J by 0 bases, with 12 bases left in between. The CDR3 contains 15 residues. Per germline, CDR1 KGHSH and CDR2 LQKENI. Here the CDR3 DNA reads TGTGCCAGCTCCCCCACGGGGAGCTCCTACAATGAGCAGTTCTTC. This encodes CASSPTGSSYNEQFF.

V gene TRBV2 combines with J gene TRBJ2-3; TRBD2 agrees at 7 bases. Germline assignment: CDR1 SNHLY and CDR2 FYNNEI. CDR3 length: 15 residues. Germline trimming cut 6 bases from V and 2 bases from J; bases unmatched to any gene: 8. CDR3 DNA sequence: TGTGCCAGCAGACTAAGCGGGGAGTACACAGATACGCAGTATTTT. It codes for CASRLSGEYTDTQYF.

The chain recombines TRBV3-1 (or the pseudogene TRBV3-2) with TRBJ2-7; 8 bases match TRBD2. J gave up 13 bases and V 0 bases, and 8 bases lay outside the gene matches. Germline assignment: CDR1 LGHDT and CDR2 YNNKEL (reference sequence). The CDR3 consists of 13 residues. The CDR3 nucleotides read TGTGCCAGCAGCCAAGATCGGAGCGGGGGCCTATACTTC. Translating gives CASSQDRSGGLYF.

The genes are TRBV30 and TRBJ1-2; TRBD1 matches 8 bases. Germline trimming cut 0 bases from V and 8 bases from J; bases unmatched to any gene: 8. The CDR3 length is 14 residues. Germline CDR1 and CDR2: GTSNPN and SVGIG (reference sequence). The CDR3 sequence is CAWSVDRGLGGYTF. The CDR3 DNA reads TGTGCCTGGAGTGTTGACAGGGGCCTAGGGGGCTACACCTTC.

This chain joins TRBV30 and TRBJ1-4; 9 nucleotides match TRBD1. The ends lost 4 bases at V and 8 bases at J; junction bases unmatched: 8. The length of the CDR3 is 14 residues. The germline V gene has CDR1 GTSNPN and CDR2 SVGIG (reference sequence). Written as DNA, the CDR3 is TGTGCCTGGACCAGGACAGGGGAGGTCGAAAAACTGTTTTTT. Encoded protein: CAWTRTGEVEKLFF.

The genes are TRBV10-1 and TRBJ2-7; D ambiguous. V dropped 0 bases and J dropped 2 bases, with 11 bases sitting between them. The CDR3 is 15 amino acids. Germline CDR1 is WNHNN and CDR2 is SYGVQD (reference sequence). The CDR3, as DNA: TGCGCCAGCAGTGAGTCGGGCTCCCCAACCTACGAGCAGTACTTC. Its translation is CASSESGSPTYEQYF.

This clone was observed a single time. The chain links TRBV28 to TRBJ2-1; possibly TRBD2 for D (6 bases). Trimming cost V 6 bases and J 6 bases, with 6 bases left between them. The CDR3 is made up of 11 amino acids. The germline V gene has CDR1 MDHEN and CDR2 SYDVKM. CDR3 loop: CASRTSNEQFF. CDR3 in DNA: TGTGCCAGCAGGACTAGCAATGAGCAGTTCTTC.

The genes are TRBV3-1 (or the pseudogene TRBV3-2) and TRBJ2-7, with no clear D. The CDR3 length is 14 residues. Germline V CDR1 and CDR2: LGHDT, YNNKEL (reference sequence). The V gene lost 0 bases and the J gene lost 2 bases, with 8 bases spanning the gap. CDR3 sequence: CASSQDSRAYEQYF. As DNA, the CDR3 is TGTGCCAGCAGCCAAGATTCCCGTGCCTACGAGCAGTACTTC.

The gene calls are TRBV12-3 or TRBV12-4 and TRBJ1-5; D not resolved. The CDR3 covers 12 residues. Trimming left V 6 bases short and J 7 bases short, with 10 bases between. The CDR3 loop reads CASSPLQQPQHF. In nucleotides, the CDR3 is TGTGCCAGCAGCCCCCTACAGCAGCCCCAGCATTTT.

The CDR3, as DNA: TGCGCCAGCAGTCCAGGGGGCGCAGGAACTGAAGCTTTCTTT. The encoded protein is CASSPGGAGTEAFF. The rearrangement joins TRBV5-1 to TRBJ1-1, with 8 nucleotides matching TRBD1. V dropped 5 bases and J dropped 5; count of bases not matched to a gene: 8. The CDR3 has 14 amino acids. Germline loops: CDR1 SGHRS, CDR2 YFSETQ.

The chain uses TRBV14 and TRBJ2-5; 12 nucleotides agree with TRBD1. Per germline, CDR1 SGHDN and CDR2 FVKESK. The CDR3 is 15 amino acids. The trim removed 7 bases at V and 5 bases at J, leaving 8 bases unmatched. The CDR3 nucleotides read TGTGCCAGCAACCGGGACAGGGGGCCTTGGGAGACCCAGTACTTC. As protein: CASNRDRGPWETQYF.

The chain uses TRBV13 and TRBJ1-2, with TRBD1 matching 7 bases. Germline CDR1 and CDR2: PRHDT and FYEKMQ (reference sequence). This CDR3 has 17 residues. With 5 bases clipped from V and 2 bases from J, the junction kept 14 bases outside the gene matches. CDR3 in DNA: TGTGCCAGCAGCCTTTCAAAGGACAGGCGATTCAACTATGGCTACACCTTC. Its translation: CASSLSKDRRFNYGYTF. Using reference TRBV13 and TRBJ1-2 for the parts outside the CDR3, the full variable domain is AAGVIQSPRHLIKEKRETATLKCYPIPRHDTVYWYQQGPGQDPQFLISFYEKMQSDKGSIPDRFSAQQFSDYHSELNMSSLELGDSALYFCASSLSKDRRFNYGYTFGSGTRLTVV.

The chain has TRBV28 and TRBJ2-7; D is possibly TRBD1 (7 bases). Trimming pared 6 bases from V and 2 bases from J, leaving 17 bases between. This CDR3 region has 15 residues. Germline CDR1 MDHEN, CDR2 SYDVKM. CDR3 bases: TGTGCCAGCAGCGCCCCCGGAGGGGGCCCCTACGAGCAGTACTTC. It encodes CASSAPGGGPYEQYF.

The chain uses TRBV27 and TRBJ1-6, with 8 nucleotides matching TRBD1. V was clipped by 3 bases and J by 10 bases; unmatched bases: 5. Germline CDR1 reads MNHEY; CDR2 reads SMNVEV (reference sequence). The CDR3 consists of 14 residues. The CDR3 loop is CASSFGQGGSPLHF. The CDR3, as DNA: TGTGCCAGCAGTTTCGGACAGGGTGGATCACCCCTCCACTTT.

The chain couples TRBV24-1 to TRBJ2-3; maybe TRBD2 (6 bases). Germline V lookup: CDR1 KGHDR, CDR2 SFDVKD. V gave up 4 bases and J gave up 0 bases, with 10 bases separating them. The CDR3 is 15 residues long. The CDR3 DNA is TGTGCCACCAGTGACCTCCGGGGGAGCACAGATACGCAGTATTTT. The encoded protein is CATSDLRGSTDTQYF.

This chain links TRBV6-2 or TRBV6-3 with TRBJ2-1; 13 bases agree with TRBD2. Losses at the gene ends were 1 base for V and 0 bases for J; bases not matched to a gene: 6. The CDR3 sequence is 19 residues long. Germline loops: CDR1 MNHEY, CDR2 SVGEGT. This CDR3 is CASSYLGLAGPSSYNEQFF. The DNA of the CDR3 is TGTGCCAGCAGTTACTTGGGACTAGCGGGGCCGAGCTCCTACAATGAGCAGTTCTTC.

This chain links TRBV19 with TRBJ1-3; weak D call: TRBD1 (6 bases). Germline CDR1 is LNHDA and CDR2 is SQIVND (reference sequence). V dropped 6 bases and J dropped 0 bases, with 12 bases sitting between them. The CDR3 covers 15 residues. The CDR3 DNA reads as TGTGCCAGTAGAAGAGGACAGTACTCTGGAAACACCATATATTTT. Translated: CASRRGQYSGNTIYF.

This clone showed up just once. This chain connects TRBV5-4 to TRBJ2-3; 11 bases are a match to TRBD1. Per the germline V gene, CDR1 is SGHNT and CDR2 is YYREEE (reference sequence). J lost 6 bases, V lost 0 bases, and 9 bases had no gene match. The CDR3 length is 17 residues. CDR3 bases: TGTGCCAGCAGCTTGGATCTCCGGACAGGGGGCAGGGATACGCAGTATTTT. Translating gives CASSLDLRTGGRDTQYF.

This CDR3 reads CATLDRWGQAFF. As DNA, the CDR3 is TGTGCCACTCTAGACAGGTGGGGACAAGCTTTCTTT. V and J are TRBV24-1 and TRBJ1-1, with D perhaps TRBD1 (6 bases). Germline V gene data show CDR1 as KGHDR and CDR2 as SFDVKD. CDR3 length equals 12 residues. The V and J ends lost 10 bases and 9 bases respectively, with 17 bases between them.

The V and J genes are TRBV11-2 and TRBJ2-1; a weak D match, TRBD2 (7 bases). Trimming took 4 bases from V and 6 from J, leaving 10 bases between them. This CDR3 region has 13 residues. CDR1 and CDR2 (germline): SGHAT, FQNNGV. The CDR3 region is CASSSGGPNEQFF. CDR3 in DNA: TGTGCCAGCAGCTCCGGGGGGCCCAATGAGCAGTTCTTC.

The J gene is TRBJ1-2, the V gene TRBV28, with 7 bases lining up with TRBD1. Per germline, CDR1 MDHEN and CDR2 SYDVKM. The CDR3 contains 14 residues. V was pared by 8 bases and J by 4 bases, with 10 bases of the junction left unmatched. The DNA for the CDR3 is TGTGCCAGCTTCGTCGGTAGGGGGCGCTATGGCTACACCTTC. This translates into CASFVGRGRYGYTF.